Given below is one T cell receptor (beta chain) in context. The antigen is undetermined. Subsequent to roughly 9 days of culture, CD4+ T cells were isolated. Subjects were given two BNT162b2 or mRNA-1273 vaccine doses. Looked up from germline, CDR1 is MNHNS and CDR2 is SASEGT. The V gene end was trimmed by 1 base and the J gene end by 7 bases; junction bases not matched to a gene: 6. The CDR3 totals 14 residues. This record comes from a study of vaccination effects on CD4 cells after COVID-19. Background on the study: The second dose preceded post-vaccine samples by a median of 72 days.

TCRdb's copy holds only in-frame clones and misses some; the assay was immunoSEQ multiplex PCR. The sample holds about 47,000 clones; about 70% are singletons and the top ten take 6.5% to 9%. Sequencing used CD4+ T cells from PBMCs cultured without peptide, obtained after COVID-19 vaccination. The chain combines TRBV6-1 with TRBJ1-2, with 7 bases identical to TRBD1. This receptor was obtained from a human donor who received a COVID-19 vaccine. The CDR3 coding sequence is TGTGCCAGCAGTGAAGACCCAGGGGGATCTGGCTACACCTTC. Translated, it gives CASSEDPGGSGYTF.